What follows are 10 T cell receptor beta chains derived from one specimen sequenced in a study of response to subunit inactivated influenza vaccine. MiXCR, applied by TCRdb to the RT-PCR reads, yields one record per CDR3 protein. The top ten clones hold approximately 11% of a sample with around 570,000 distinct CDR3 sequences, about 11% of them seen once. The sample was also reused in another study, on T cells expressing NK-cell markers. That work states: Template switching by 5'RACE with UMIs generated the TCR beta cDNA.

Sequenced here: PBMCs from blood, sampled on the day of vaccination. These receptors all stem from a man in his fifties or sixties who received an inactivated influenza vaccine.

The chain joins TRBV4-1 to TRBJ1-1, with D hard to call. The CDR3 runs 15 residues. Germline V lookup: CDR1 MGHRA, CDR2 YSYEKL. With 3 bases removed from V and 0 bases from J, the gap between germline ends came to 11 bases. CDR3 amino acids: CASSHQGRMNTEAFF. The CDR3 coding sequence is TGCGCCAGCAGCCACCAAGGCAGAATGAACACTGAAGCTTTCTTT.

The chain carries TRBV10-3 and TRBJ1-3; D gene ambiguous. The CDR3 spans 14 residues. Germline CDR1 reads ENHRY; CDR2 reads SYGVKD. Trimming shortened V by 4 bases and J by 0 bases, and 7 bases separated the two germline ends. The CDR3 region has the DNA TGTGCCATCAGTGCGCAGAGCTCTGGAAACACCATATATTTT. Residues: CAISAQSSGNTIYF.

This clonotype was found a few times. The chain links TRBV20-1 to TRBJ2-1; TRBD1 agrees at 10 bases. J lost 5 bases, V lost 0 bases, and 4 bases had no gene match. This CDR3 is 15 amino acids long. CDR1 DFQATT and CDR2 SNEGSKA come from the germline V gene (reference sequence). CDR3 sequence reads: CSARDWDRGHNEQFF. CDR3 sequence (DNA): TGCAGTGCTAGAGATTGGGACAGGGGCCACAATGAGCAGTTCTTC.

This clonotype has a count of ten or more. This chain uses TRBV5-5 with TRBJ2-3; D gene unclear. CDR1 is SGHKS and CDR2 is YYEKEE in the germline V gene (reference sequence). The CDR3 covers 11 residues. Trimming left V 4 bases short and J 6 bases short, with 6 bases between. Here the CDR3 reads CASSRRDTQYF. The CDR3 DNA sequence: TGTGCCAGCAGCCGTCGGGATACGCAGTATTTT.

This clonotype has a count of ten or more. CDR3 sequence: CASREGPSYNEQFF. In DNA, the CDR3 is TGTGCCAGCCGGGAGGGCCCCTCCTACAATGAGCAGTTCTTC. The V call is TRBV12-3 or TRBV12-4, the J call TRBJ2-1; 8 bases map to TRBD2. The CDR3 is made up of 14 amino acids. Unmatched junction bases numbered 3, after V lost 8 bases and J lost 0 bases.

The chain joins TRBV7-8 to TRBJ2-5; the match to TRBD1 covers 7 bases. J gave up 1 base and V 0 bases, and 2 bases lay outside the gene matches. This CDR3 region has 15 residues. Germline V gene lookup returns CDR1 SGHVS and CDR2 FQNEAQ. The CDR3 DNA follows: TGTGCCAGCAGCTTAGCGGGGGACAGCCAAGAGACCCAGTACTTC. It encodes CASSLAGDSQETQYF.

This clonotype has at least ten counts. The chain links TRBV29-1 to TRBJ2-1; 8 bases are shared with TRBD1. Germline CDR1 and CDR2: SQVTM and ANQGSEA. CDR3 length: 14 amino acids. The CDR3 DNA is TGCACCATAAAGACAGGGGTCGGTCGGAGTGAGCAGTTCTTC. This translates into CTIKTGVGRSEQFF.

This clonotype appeared many times. The genes are TRBV9 and TRBJ2-2; weak D call: TRBD1 (6 bases). Germline assignment: CDR1 SGDLS and CDR2 YYNGEE. The CDR3 covers 15 residues. The V gene lost 2 bases and the J gene lost 1 base, with 9 bases spanning the gap. Here the CDR3 DNA reads TGTGCCAGCAGCGTCCGGGACAAGAACACCGGGGAGCTGTTTTTT. Its translation: CASSVRDKNTGELFF. Full variable domain (remainder filled in from reference TRBV9 and TRBJ2-2): DSGVTQTPKHLITATGQRVTLRCSPRSGDLSVYWYQQSLDQGLQFLIQYYNGEERAKGNILERFSAQQFPDLHSELNLSSLELGDSALYFCASSVRDKNTGELFFGEGSRLTVL.

There are many counts of this clonotype. This chain uses TRBV6-2 or TRBV6-3 with TRBJ2-3, with 13 bases aligning to TRBD2. Germline CDR1 reads MNHEY; CDR2 reads SVGEGT. The junction had 9 bases not matched to a gene; V was cut back by 0 bases and J by 0 bases. This CDR3 comprises 20 residues. The CDR3 coding sequence is TGTGCCAGCAGTTACTCGCTCCTGACTAGCGGGAGGTCCAGCACAGATACGCAGTATTTT. This sequence encodes CASSYSLLTSGRSSTDTQYF.

This clonotype was found many times. The rearrangement links TRBV20-1 to TRBJ2-7, with 9 bases identical to TRBD2. CDR3 length: 14 amino acids. The junction had 1 base not matched to a gene; V was cut back by 0 bases and J by 1 base. Per the germline V gene, CDR1 is DFQATT and CDR2 is SNEGSKA (reference sequence). DNA of the CDR3: TGCAGTGCTAGAGAAGCGGGAGGTTCCTACGAGCAGTACTTC. This gives the protein CSAREAGGSYEQYF.